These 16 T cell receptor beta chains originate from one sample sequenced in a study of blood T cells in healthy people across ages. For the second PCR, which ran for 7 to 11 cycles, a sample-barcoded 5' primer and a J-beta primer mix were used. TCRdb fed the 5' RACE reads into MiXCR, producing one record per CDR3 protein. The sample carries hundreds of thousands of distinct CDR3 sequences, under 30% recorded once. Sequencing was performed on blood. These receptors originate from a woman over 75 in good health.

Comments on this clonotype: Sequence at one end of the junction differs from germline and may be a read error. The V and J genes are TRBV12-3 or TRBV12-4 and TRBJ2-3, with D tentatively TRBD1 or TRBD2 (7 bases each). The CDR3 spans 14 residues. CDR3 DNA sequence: TGTGCCAGCAGCCTTGTGGGGGGGACAGATATGCAGTATTTT. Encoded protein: CASSLVGGTDMQYF.

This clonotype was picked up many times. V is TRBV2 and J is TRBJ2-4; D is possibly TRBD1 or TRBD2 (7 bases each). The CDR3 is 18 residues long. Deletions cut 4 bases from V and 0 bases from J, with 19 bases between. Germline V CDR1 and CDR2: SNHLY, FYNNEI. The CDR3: CASSGQGGTPLAKNIQYF. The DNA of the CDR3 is TGTGCCAGCAGTGGTCAGGGGGGGACACCTCTAGCCAAAAACATTCAGTACTTC. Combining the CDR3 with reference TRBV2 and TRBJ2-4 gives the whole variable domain EPEVTQTPSHQVTQMGQEVILRCVPISNHLYFYWYRQILGQKVEFLVSFYNNEISEKSEIFDDQFSVERPDGSNFTLKIRSTKLEDSAMYFCASSGQGGTPLAKNIQYFGAGTRLSVL.

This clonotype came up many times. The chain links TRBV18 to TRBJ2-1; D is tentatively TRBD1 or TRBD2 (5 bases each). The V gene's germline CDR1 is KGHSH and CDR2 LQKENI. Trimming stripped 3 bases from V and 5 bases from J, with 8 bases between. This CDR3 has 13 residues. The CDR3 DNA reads TGTGCCAGCTCACCGGGGACGCACAATGAGCAGTTCTTC. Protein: CASSPGTHNEQFF.

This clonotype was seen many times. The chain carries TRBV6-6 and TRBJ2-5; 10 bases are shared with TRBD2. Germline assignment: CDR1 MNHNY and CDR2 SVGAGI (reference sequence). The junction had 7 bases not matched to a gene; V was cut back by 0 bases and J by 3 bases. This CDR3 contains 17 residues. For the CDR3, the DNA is TGTGCCAGCAGTTACTCGCTCCAGCGGGGGGGGGAAGAGACCCAGTACTTC. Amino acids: CASSYSLQRGGEETQYF.

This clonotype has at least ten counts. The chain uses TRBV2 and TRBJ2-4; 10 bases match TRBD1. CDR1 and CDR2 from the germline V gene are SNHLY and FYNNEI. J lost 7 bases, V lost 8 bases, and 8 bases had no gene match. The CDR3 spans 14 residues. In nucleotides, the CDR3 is TGTGCCAGCCAAGGGACAGGGGATGCGAACATTCAGTACTTC. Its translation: CASQGTGDANIQYF.

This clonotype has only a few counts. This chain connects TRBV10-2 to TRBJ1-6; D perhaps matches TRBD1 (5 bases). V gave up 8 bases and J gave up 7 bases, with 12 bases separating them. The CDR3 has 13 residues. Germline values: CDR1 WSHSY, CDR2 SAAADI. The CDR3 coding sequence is TGCGCCAGCTCGGGACGTTCAAATTCACCCCTCCACTTT. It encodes CASSGRSNSPLHF.

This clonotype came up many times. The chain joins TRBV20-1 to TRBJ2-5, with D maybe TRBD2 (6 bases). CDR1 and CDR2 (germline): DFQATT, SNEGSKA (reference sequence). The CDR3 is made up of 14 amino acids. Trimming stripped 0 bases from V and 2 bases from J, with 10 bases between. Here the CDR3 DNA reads TGCAGTGCTAGAGATCCCGGGACTCAAGAGACCCAGTACTTC. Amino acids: CSARDPGTQETQYF.

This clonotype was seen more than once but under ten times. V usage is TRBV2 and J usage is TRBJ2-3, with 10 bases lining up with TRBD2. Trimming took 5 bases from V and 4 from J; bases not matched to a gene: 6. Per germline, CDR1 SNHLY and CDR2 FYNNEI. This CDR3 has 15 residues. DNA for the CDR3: TGTGCCAGCAGTTTTCGACTAGCGGGCTCAGATACGCAGTATTTT. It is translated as CASSFRLAGSDTQYF.

CDR3 sequence: CASSLGAGEANTIYF. The CDR3 DNA sequence: TGTGCCAGCAGCTTAGGTGCAGGGGAAGCGAACACCATATATTTT. V gene TRBV7-9 combines with J gene TRBJ1-3; weak D call: TRBD1 (6 bases). CDR1 is SEHNR and CDR2 is FQNEAQ in the germline V gene (reference sequence). CDR3 length equals 15 residues. V dropped 1 base and J dropped 7 bases, with 14 bases sitting between them.

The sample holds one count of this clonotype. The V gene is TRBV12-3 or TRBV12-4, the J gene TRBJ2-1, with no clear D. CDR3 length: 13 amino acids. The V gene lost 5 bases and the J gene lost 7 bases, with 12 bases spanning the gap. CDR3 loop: CASSPGPANEQFF. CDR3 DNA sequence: TGTGCCAGCAGTCCGGGCCCGGCGAATGAGCAGTTCTTC.

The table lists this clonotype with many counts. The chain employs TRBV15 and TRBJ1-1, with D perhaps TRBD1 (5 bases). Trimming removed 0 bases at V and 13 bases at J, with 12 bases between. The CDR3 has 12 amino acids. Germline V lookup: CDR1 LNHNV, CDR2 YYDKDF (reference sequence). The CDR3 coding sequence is TGTGCCACCAGCAGAGACAGGGTTCACGTTTTCTTT. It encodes CATSRDRVHVFF.

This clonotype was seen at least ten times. The CDR3 DNA reads as TGTGCCAGCAGGGACGGAGGGACCAACATTCAGTACTTC. It specifies CASRDGGTNIQYF. This chain joins TRBV3-1 and TRBJ2-4, with D possibly being TRBD2 (6 bases). Germline assignment: CDR1 LGHDT and CDR2 YNNKEL (reference sequence). The V end was cut by 6 bases, the J end by 7 bases, with 13 bases between. CDR3 length equals 13 residues.

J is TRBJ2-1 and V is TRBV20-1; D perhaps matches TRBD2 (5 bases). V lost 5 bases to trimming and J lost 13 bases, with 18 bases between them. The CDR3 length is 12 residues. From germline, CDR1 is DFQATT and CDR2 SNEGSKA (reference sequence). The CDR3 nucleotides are TGCAGTGCTTCAAACGCCGGGGAGACCCAGTTCTTC. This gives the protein CSASNAGETQFF.

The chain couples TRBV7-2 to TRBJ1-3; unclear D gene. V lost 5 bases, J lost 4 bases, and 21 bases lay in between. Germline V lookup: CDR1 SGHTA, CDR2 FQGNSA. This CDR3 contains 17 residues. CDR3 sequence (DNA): TGTGCCAGCAGCCAGACTTTTTCTCGGGGTGCCGGAAACACCATATATTTT. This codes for CASSQTFSRGAGNTIYF.

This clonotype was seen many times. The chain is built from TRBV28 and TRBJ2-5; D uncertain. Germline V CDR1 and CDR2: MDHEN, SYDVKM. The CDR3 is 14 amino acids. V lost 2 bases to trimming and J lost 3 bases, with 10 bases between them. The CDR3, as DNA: TGTGCCAGCAGTTTAACCAGGCCTAAAGAGACCCAGTACTTC. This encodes CASSLTRPKETQYF.

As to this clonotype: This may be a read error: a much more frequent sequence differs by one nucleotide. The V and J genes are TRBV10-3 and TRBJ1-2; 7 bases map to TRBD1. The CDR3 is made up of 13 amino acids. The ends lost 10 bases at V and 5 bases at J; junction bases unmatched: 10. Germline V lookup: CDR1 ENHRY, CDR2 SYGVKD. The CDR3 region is CATHVGRGYGYTF. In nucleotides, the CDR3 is TGTGCCACCCACGTGGGCAGGGGGTATGGCTACACCTTC.